These 25 T cell receptor beta chains originate from one sample sequenced in a study of long-term antiretroviral therapy in people with HIV. Survey-level resolution applied to immunoSEQ assay v3.0. Libraries were prepared by immunoSEQ multiplex PCR; TCRdb keeps only in-frame clonotypes and omits some of them. Among about 35,000 clones listed, around 94% were seen once. The input for sequencing was unsorted PBMCs, taken 4.1 years after starting antiretroviral therapy. These receptors all come from a woman aged 50 to 65 with HIV.

V usage is TRBV5-1 and J usage is TRBJ1-1; D uncertain. Germline V gene lookup returns CDR1 SGHRS and CDR2 YFSETQ. The V gene lost 0 bases and the J gene lost 0 bases, with 9 bases spanning the gap. The CDR3 is 15 amino acids. CDR3 in amino acids: CASSLGQTMNTEAFF. In nucleotides, the CDR3 is TGCGCCAGCAGCTTGGGGCAGACCATGAACACTGAAGCTTTCTTT. The whole variable domain, filled in from reference TRBV5-1 and TRBJ1-1, reads KAGVTQTPRYLIKTRGQQVTLSCSPISGHRSVSWYQQTPGQGLQFLFEYFSETQRNKGNFPGRFSGRQFSNSRSEMNVSTLELGDSALYLCASSLGQTMNTEAFFGQGTRLTVV.

This chain uses TRBV9 with TRBJ2-3; 7 nucleotides match TRBD1. The CDR3 loop spans 15 amino acids. The V gene end was trimmed by 2 bases and the J gene end by 3 bases; junction bases not matched to a gene: 6. The germline gives CDR1 SGDLS, CDR2 YYNGEE. In DNA form, the CDR3 reads TGTGCCAGCAGCGTCCGGGACAGCATAACAGATACGCAGTATTTT. It is translated as CASSVRDSITDTQYF.

The chain uses TRBV30 and TRBJ1-1; possible D gene TRBD1, 5 bases. The germline V and J ends were trimmed by 0 bases and 4 bases, with 9 bases remaining between them. CDR1 and CDR2 (germline): GTSNPN, SVGIG (reference sequence). This CDR3 comprises 13 residues. CDR3 DNA sequence: TGTGCCTGGAGTGTGATGGGGCCCACTGAAGCTTTCTTT. The encoded protein is CAWSVMGPTEAFF.

The chain uses TRBV27 and TRBJ1-6, with D perhaps TRBD1 (6 bases). This CDR3 has 14 amino acids. Deletions cut 8 bases from V and 8 bases from J, with 16 bases between. The germline V gene has CDR1 MNHEY and CDR2 SMNVEV (reference sequence). CDR3 sequence (DNA): TGTGCCAGCCACGAGGGGGGCTCTGATTCACCCCTCCACTTT. This gives the protein CASHEGGSDSPLHF.

This clone occurred once. The V call is TRBV10-1, the J call TRBJ2-5; D remains ambiguous. The CDR3 runs 13 residues. Germline V gives CDR1 WNHNN, CDR2 SYGVQD (reference sequence). With 3 bases removed from V and 3 bases from J, the gap between germline ends came to 8 bases. CDR3 sequence reads: CASSENREETQYF. The CDR3 DNA is TGCGCCAGCAGTGAAAATAGGGAAGAGACCCAGTACTTC.

The chain carries TRBV5-1 and TRBJ2-5; D not resolved. In germline, CDR1 is SGHRS, CDR2 YFSETQ. The germline V and J ends were trimmed by 4 bases and 3 bases, with 13 bases remaining between them. The CDR3 is 14 amino acids. CDR3 coding DNA: TGCGCCAGCAGCCTTCTCGGCCAGGAAGAGACCCAGTACTTC. Translating it yields CASSLLGQEETQYF.

This chain links TRBV6-5 with TRBJ2-7; 8 bases match TRBD2. This CDR3 spans 15 amino acids. J gave up 2 bases and V 2 bases, and 5 bases lay outside the gene matches. The germline V gene encodes CDR1 MNHEY and CDR2 SVGAGI. CDR3 region: CASSYAGGIAYEQYF. CDR3 coding DNA: TGTGCCAGCAGTTACGCGGGAGGAATAGCCTACGAGCAGTACTTC.

The rearrangement joins TRBV29-1 to TRBJ2-1, with 11 bases lining up with TRBD1. Trimming cost V 4 bases and J 9 bases; bases outside gene matches: 2. Germline assignment: CDR1 SQVTM and CDR2 ANQGSEA. The CDR3 runs to 12 residues. The CDR3 is CSVGTGGLEQFF. The CDR3 coding sequence is TGCAGCGTTGGGACAGGGGGCCTTGAGCAGTTCTTC.

This chain uses TRBV7-2 with TRBJ1-4; D might be TRBD1 (5 bases). V shed 5 bases and J shed 3 bases, with 16 bases lying between them. Germline V lookup: CDR1 SGHTA, CDR2 FQGNSA. The CDR3 has 16 residues. The CDR3 DNA follows: TGTGCCAGCAGCCCCCAGGGCGGAAGAGCTAATGAAAAACTGTTTTTT. The encoded protein is CASSPQGGRANEKLFF.

This chain links TRBV19 with TRBJ2-2; weak D call: TRBD1 (5 bases). CDR1 and CDR2 from the germline V gene are LNHDA and SQIVND (reference sequence). The CDR3 runs to 15 residues. V was pared by 7 bases and J by 7 bases, with 19 bases between. In nucleotides, the CDR3 is TGTGCCAGTACCTCTGGACACGGACGCGACGGGGAGCTGTTTTTT. Protein product: CASTSGHGRDGELFF. Full variable domain (missing parts from reference TRBV19 and TRBJ2-2): DGGITQSPKYLFRKEGQNVTLSCEQNLNHDAMYWYRQDPGQGLRLIYYSQIVNDFQKGDIAEGYSVSREKKESFPLTVTSAQKNPTAFYLCASTSGHGRDGELFFGEGSRLTVL.

V usage is TRBV5-6 and J usage is TRBJ1-3; unclear D gene. Trimming stripped 3 bases from V and 6 bases from J, with 16 bases between. Germline CDR1 and CDR2: SGHDT and YYEEEE. The CDR3 runs to 15 residues. The CDR3 is CASSSPRDSINTIYF. In DNA form, the CDR3 reads TGTGCCAGCAGCTCCCCGCGGGATTCTATAAACACCATATATTTT.

This chain links TRBV11-1 with TRBJ2-2, with a weak D call TRBD2 (6 bases). V shed 2 bases and J shed 6 bases, with 13 bases lying between them. CDR3 size: 15 residues. CDR1 and CDR2 (germline): SGHAT, FQDESV (reference sequence). The CDR3 spells CASSLMASASGELFF. The CDR3 bases are TGTGCCAGCAGCTTAATGGCTAGCGCCTCCGGGGAGCTGTTTTTT.

The chain is built from TRBV5-6 and TRBJ1-5; 10 nucleotides match TRBD1. The CDR3 spans 15 residues. Trimming removed 3 bases from V and 7 bases from J; junction bases left unmatched: 7. CDR1 and CDR2 (germline): SGHDT, YYEEEE. This chain's CDR3 is CASSYGQGDSQPQHF. CDR3 DNA: TGTGCCAGCAGCTACGGACAGGGGGATAGCCAGCCCCAGCATTTT. The full variable domain, rest sourced from reference TRBV5-6 and TRBJ1-5, is DAGVTQSPTHLIKTRGQQVTLRCSPKSGHDTVSWYQQALGQGPQFIFQYYEEEERQRGNFPDRFSGHQFPNYSSELNVNALLLGDSALYLCASSYGQGDSQPQHFGDGTRLSIL.

The V gene is TRBV19, the J gene TRBJ2-6; D is undetermined. Germline assignment: CDR1 LNHDA and CDR2 SQIVND (reference sequence). The CDR3 length is 13 residues. Trimming cost V 6 bases and J 4 bases, with 7 bases left between them. This chain's CDR3 is CASRPTGANVLTF. The CDR3 DNA reads as TGTGCCAGTAGACCGACAGGGGCCAACGTCCTGACTTTC.

The DNA of the CDR3 is TGTGCCAGCAGTTACTCGACAGGTCCTACCTACGAGCAGTACTTC. Residues: CASSYSTGPTYEQYF. This chain connects TRBV6-5 to TRBJ2-7; D is possibly TRBD1 (6 bases). The CDR3 consists of 15 residues. V was cut by 0 bases and J by 2 bases, with 11 bases left in between. Germline assignment: CDR1 MNHEY and CDR2 SVGAGI.

The CDR3 nucleotides read TGTGCCAGCAGCGCGGACAGGGGATATGGCTACACCTTC. Encoded protein: CASSADRGYGYTF. The chain couples TRBV9 to TRBJ1-2; 9 positions agree with TRBD1. The CDR3 covers 13 residues. Germline assignment: CDR1 SGDLS and CDR2 YYNGEE. J gave up 5 bases and V 3 bases, and 2 bases lay outside the gene matches.

The CDR3 sequence is CASSEEYSYEQYF. The CDR3 region has the DNA TGTGCCAGCAGTGAAGAGTACAGCTACGAGCAGTACTTC. The chain couples TRBV2 to TRBJ2-7; D uncertain. The V end was cut by 1 base, the J end by 3 bases, with 7 bases between. The CDR3 spans 13 residues. Germline CDR1 and CDR2: SNHLY and FYNNEI.

The chain has TRBV10-2 and TRBJ2-1; no definite D call. The V gene's germline CDR1 is WSHSY and CDR2 SAAADI. Trimming cost V 7 bases and J 4 bases, with 8 bases left between them. CDR3 length: 12 amino acids. CDR3 sequence (DNA): TGCGCCAGCAAGACGGGTTACAATGAGCAGTTCTTC. Translating it yields CASKTGYNEQFF.

The J gene is TRBJ1-5, the V gene TRBV29-1; unclear D gene. Germline-derived CDR1 and CDR2 are SQVTM and ANQGSEA. This CDR3 comprises 13 residues. V was clipped by 5 bases and J by 9 bases, with 17 bases between them. DNA for the CDR3: TGCAGCGTTCGGGTGGACCCTTCGAGGCCCCAGCATTTT. It encodes CSVRVDPSRPQHF.

This sequence joins TRBV6-5 and TRBJ1-1; a weak D match, TRBD1 (6 bases). CDR3 size: 15 residues. CDR1 and CDR2 (germline): MNHEY, SVGAGI. V dropped 7 bases and J dropped 1 base, with 16 bases sitting between them. The CDR3 here is CASTLEGGGNTEAFF. CDR3 sequence (DNA): TGTGCCAGCACCCTCGAGGGGGGCGGGAACACTGAAGCTTTCTTT.

The rearrangement links TRBV30 to TRBJ1-4; 7 positions agree with TRBD1. Germline loops: CDR1 GTSNPN, CDR2 SVGIG (reference sequence). The CDR3 contains 13 residues. The CDR3 DNA sequence: TGTGCGTACAGACAGGGCCGATGGGAAAAACTGTTTTTT. The encoded protein is CAYRQGRWEKLFF.

The genes are TRBV7-2 and TRBJ2-7; D may correspond to TRBD1 or TRBD2 (5 bases each). This CDR3 region has 14 residues. Trimming removed 7 bases from V and 2 bases from J, with 15 bases in between. Per the germline V gene, CDR1 is SGHTA and CDR2 is FQGNSA. CDR3 in DNA: TGTGCCAGCACCCGGGACCGCCAGACCTACGAGCAGTACTTC. Its protein is CASTRDRQTYEQYF. The full variable domain, rest sourced from reference TRBV7-2 and TRBJ2-7, is GAGVSQSPSNKVTEKGKDVELRCDPISGHTALYWYRQSLGQGLEFLIYFQGNSAPDKSGLPSDRFSAERTGGSVSTLTIQRTQQEDSAVYLCASTRDRQTYEQYFGPGTRLTVT.

The chain carries TRBV18 and TRBJ1-1; D is perhaps TRBD1 (5 bases). The germline gives CDR1 KGHSH, CDR2 LQKENI. The CDR3 spans 14 residues. Trimming cost V 2 bases and J 11 bases, with 18 bases left between them. This chain's CDR3 is CASSPGVREGRAFF. Written as DNA, the CDR3 is TGTGCCAGCTCACCAGGGGTGCGCGAGGGGCGGGCTTTCTTT.

The chain has TRBV10-1 and TRBJ2-3; 9 nucleotides line up with TRBD2. The CDR3 loop spans 16 amino acids. CDR1 and CDR2 from the germline V gene are WNHNN and SYGVQD (reference sequence). V lost 0 bases, J lost 2 bases, and 3 bases stayed unmatched. For the CDR3, the DNA is TGCGCCAGCAGTGAGTCTAGCGGGGGCTACACAGATACGCAGTATTTT. Translated, it gives CASSESSGGYTDTQYF.

The chain uses TRBV27 and TRBJ1-6; D possibly corresponds to TRBD1 (6 bases). Germline CDR1 and CDR2: MNHEY and SMNVEV (reference sequence). Trimming pared 6 bases from V and 7 bases from J, leaving 10 bases between. CDR3 length: 13 residues. CDR3 protein: CASRTGRNSPLHF. In nucleotides, the CDR3 is TGTGCCAGCAGAACAGGGAGGAATTCACCCCTCCACTTT.